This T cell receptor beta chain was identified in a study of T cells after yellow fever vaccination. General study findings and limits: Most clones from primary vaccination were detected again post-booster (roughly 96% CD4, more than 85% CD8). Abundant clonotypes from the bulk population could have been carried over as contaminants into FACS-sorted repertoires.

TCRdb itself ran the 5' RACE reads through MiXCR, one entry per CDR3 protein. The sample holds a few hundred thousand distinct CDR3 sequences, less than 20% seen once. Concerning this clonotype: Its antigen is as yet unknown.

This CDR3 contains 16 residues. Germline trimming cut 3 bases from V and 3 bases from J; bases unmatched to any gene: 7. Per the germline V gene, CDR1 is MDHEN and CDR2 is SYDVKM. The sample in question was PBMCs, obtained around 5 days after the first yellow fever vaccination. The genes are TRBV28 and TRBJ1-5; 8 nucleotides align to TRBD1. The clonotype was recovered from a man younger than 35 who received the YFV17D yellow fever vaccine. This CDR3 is CASSFLGQGDNQPQHF. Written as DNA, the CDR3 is TGTGCCAGCAGTTTTCTAGGACAGGGAGACAATCAGCCCCAGCATTTT.